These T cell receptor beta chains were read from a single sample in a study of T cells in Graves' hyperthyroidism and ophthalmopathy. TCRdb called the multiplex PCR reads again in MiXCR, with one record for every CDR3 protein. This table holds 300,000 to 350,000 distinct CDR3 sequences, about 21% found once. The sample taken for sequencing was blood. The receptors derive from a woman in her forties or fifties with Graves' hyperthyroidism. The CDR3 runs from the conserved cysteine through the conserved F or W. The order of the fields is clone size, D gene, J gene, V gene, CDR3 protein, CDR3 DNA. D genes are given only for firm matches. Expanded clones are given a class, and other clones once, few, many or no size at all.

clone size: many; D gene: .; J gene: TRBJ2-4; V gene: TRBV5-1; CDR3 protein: CASSGGTGTPRYIQYF; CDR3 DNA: TGCGCCAGCAGCGGAGGAACCGGGACTCCGAGGTACATTCAGTACTTC
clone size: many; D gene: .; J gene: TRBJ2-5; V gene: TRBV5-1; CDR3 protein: CASSLVGINQETQYF; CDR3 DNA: TGCGCCAGCAGCTTGGTTGGCATTAATCAAGAGACCCAGTACTTC
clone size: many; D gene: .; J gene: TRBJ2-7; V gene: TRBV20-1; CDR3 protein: CSGTQSSYEQYF; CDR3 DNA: TGCAGTGGAACCCAAAGCTCCTACGAGCAGTACTTC
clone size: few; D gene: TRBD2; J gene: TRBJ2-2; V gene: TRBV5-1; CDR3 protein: CASSHGLAGERNTGELFF; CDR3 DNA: TGCGCCAGCAGCCATGGACTAGCGGGAGAAAGGAACACCGGGGAGCTGTTTTTT
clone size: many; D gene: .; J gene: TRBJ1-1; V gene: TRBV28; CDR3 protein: CASSPDWNTEAFF; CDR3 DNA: TGTGCCAGCAGCCCCGACTGGAACACTGAAGCTTTCTTT
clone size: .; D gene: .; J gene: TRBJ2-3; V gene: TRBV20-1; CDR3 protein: CSARVRAAKAGDTQYF; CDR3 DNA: TGCAGTGCTAGAGTTCGGGCCGCTAAGGCGGGAGATACGCAGTATTTT
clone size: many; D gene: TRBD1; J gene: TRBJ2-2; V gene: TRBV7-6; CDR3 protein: CASSLTGGVTGELFF; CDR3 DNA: TGTGCCAGCAGCCTTACAGGGGGAGTAACCGGGGAGCTGTTTTTT
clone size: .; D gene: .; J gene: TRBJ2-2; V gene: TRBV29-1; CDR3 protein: CSVPANGRTGELFF; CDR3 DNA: TGCAGCGTTCCCGCAAACGGACGGACCGGGGAGCTGTTTTTT
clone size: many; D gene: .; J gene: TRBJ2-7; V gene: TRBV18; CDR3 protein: CASSSTGGFSPGVEYF; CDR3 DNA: TGTGCCAGCTCGTCGACAGGTGGTTTCTCCCCAGGGGTCGAGTACTTC
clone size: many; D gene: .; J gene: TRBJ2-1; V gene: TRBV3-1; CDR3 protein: CASSQDSRAHNEQFF; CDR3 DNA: TGTGCCAGCAGCCAAGATTCTCGGGCCCACAATGAGCAGTTCTTC
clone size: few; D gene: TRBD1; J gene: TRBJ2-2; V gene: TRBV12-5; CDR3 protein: CASGPGGTGGNTGELFF; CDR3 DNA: TGTGCTAGTGGTCCGGGCGGGACAGGGGGGAACACCGGGGAGCTGTTTTTT
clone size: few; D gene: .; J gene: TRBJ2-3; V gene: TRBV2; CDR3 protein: CASGEDTDTQYF; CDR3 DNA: TGTGCCAGCGGGGAGGACACAGATACGCAGTATTTT
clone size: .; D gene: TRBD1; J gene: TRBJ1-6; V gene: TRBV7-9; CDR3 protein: CASSQGQTPLHF; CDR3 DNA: TGTGCCAGCAGCCAGGGACAGACACCCCTCCACTTT
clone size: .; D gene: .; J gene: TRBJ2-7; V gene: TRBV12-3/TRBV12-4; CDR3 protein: CASSKEGGFEQYF; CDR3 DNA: TGTGCCAGCAGCAAAGAGGGGGGTTTCGAGCAGTACTTC
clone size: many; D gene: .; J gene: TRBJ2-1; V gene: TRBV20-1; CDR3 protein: CSARVGLPLF; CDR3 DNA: TGCAGTGCTAGAGTAGGACTTCCCCTCTTC
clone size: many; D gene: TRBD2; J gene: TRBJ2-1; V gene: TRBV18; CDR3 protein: CASSPPKLAGQIYEQFF; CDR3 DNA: TGTGCCAGCTCACCACCGAAACTAGCGGGACAAATTTATGAGCAGTTCTTC
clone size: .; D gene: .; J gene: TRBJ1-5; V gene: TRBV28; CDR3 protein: CASTWGAGGNQPQHF; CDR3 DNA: TGTGCCAGCACTTGGGGGGCAGGGGGCAATCAGCCCCAGCATTTT
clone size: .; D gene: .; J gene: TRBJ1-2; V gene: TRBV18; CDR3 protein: CTSSSRTESNYGYTF; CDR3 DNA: TGTACCAGCTCATCGCGGACAGAGTCTAACTATGGCTACACCTTC
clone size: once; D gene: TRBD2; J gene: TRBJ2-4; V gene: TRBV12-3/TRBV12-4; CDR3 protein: CASSVGGGANIQYF; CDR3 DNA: TGTGCCAGCAGTGTGGGGGGGGGTGCAAACATTCAGTACTTC
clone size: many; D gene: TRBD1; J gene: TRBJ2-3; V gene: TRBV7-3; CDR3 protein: CASSSTGNTDTQYF; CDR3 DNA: TGTGCCAGCAGCTCGACAGGGAACACAGATACGCAGTATTTT
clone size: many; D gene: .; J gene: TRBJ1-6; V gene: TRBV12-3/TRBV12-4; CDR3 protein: CASSPPHNSPLHF; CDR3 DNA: TGTGCCAGCAGTCCCCCCCATAATTCACCCCTCCACTTT
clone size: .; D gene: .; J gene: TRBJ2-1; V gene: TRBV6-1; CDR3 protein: CASKEGGGTTSEQFF; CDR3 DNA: TGTGCCAGCAAAGAAGGGGGGGGGACTACGAGTGAGCAGTTCTTC
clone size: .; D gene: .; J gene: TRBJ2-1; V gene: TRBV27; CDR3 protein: CASRWGGGEQFF; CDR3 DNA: TGCGCCAGCAGGTGGGGAGGGGGTGAGCAGTTCTTC
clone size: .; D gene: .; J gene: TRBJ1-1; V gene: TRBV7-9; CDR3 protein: CASSHPRVHTEAFF; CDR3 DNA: TGTGCCAGCAGCCACCCCAGGGTTCACACTGAAGCTTTCTTT
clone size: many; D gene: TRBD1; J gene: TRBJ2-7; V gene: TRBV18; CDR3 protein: CASSPGTGGTSYEQYF; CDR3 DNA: TGTGCCAGCTCACCAGGGACAGGGGGCACCTCCTACGAGCAGTACTTC
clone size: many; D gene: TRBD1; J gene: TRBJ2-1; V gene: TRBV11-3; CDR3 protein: CASAWGDRGYNEQFF; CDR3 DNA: TGTGCCAGCGCGTGGGGGGACAGGGGTTACAATGAGCAGTTCTTC
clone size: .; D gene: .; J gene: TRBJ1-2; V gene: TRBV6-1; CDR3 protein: CASSTMWDPKGYTF; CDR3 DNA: TGTGCCAGCAGTACGATGTGGGACCCAAAAGGCTACACCTTC
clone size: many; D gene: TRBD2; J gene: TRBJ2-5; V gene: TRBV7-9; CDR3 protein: CASSLLTAGGWETQYF; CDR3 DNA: TGTGCCAGCAGCTTACTAACCGCGGGGGGCTGGGAGACCCAGTACTTC
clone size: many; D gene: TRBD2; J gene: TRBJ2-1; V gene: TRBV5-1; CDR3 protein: CASSSGTSGYSYNEQFF; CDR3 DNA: TGCGCCAGCAGCTCCGGGACTAGCGGGTACTCCTACAATGAGCAGTTCTTC
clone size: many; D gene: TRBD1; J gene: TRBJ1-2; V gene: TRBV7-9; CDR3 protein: CASSKDRVGANYGYTF; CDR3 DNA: TGTGCCAGCAGCAAAGACAGGGTTGGTGCTAACTATGGCTACACCTTC
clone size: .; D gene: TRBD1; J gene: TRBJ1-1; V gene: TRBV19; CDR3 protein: CASSIAGTVNTEAFF; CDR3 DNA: TGTGCCAGTAGTATAGCTGGGACAGTGAACACTGAAGCTTTCTTT
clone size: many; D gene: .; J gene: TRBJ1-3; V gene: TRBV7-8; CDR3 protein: CASSLESGVPGNTIYF; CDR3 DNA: TGTGCCAGCAGCTTAGAGTCTGGGGTACCTGGAAACACCATATATTTT
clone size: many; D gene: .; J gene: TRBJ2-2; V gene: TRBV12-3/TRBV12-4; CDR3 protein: CASSPGSTGELFF; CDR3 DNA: TGTGCCAGCAGCCCAGGGAGCACCGGGGAGCTGTTTTTT
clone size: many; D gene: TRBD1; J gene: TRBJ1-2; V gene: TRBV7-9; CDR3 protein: CASSLAGTGRYDGYTF; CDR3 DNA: TGTGCCAGCAGCTTAGCCGGGACAGGGAGATACGATGGCTACACCTTC
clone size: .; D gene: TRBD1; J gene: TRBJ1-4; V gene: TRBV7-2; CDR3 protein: CASSSRDRGNEKLFF; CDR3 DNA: TGTGCCAGCAGCTCCCGGGACAGGGGTAATGAAAAACTGTTTTTT
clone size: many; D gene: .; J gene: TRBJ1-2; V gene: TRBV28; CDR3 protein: CASSLGYDGGYTF; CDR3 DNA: TGTGCCAGCAGTTTAGGTTACGACGGTGGCTACACCTTC
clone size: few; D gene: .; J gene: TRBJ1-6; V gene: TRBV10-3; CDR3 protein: CAISESGTLHF; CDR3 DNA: TGTGCCATCAGTGAGTCGGGCACCCTCCACTTT
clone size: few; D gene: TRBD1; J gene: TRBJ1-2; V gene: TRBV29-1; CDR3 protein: CSVVQGAIDGYTF; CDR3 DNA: TGCAGCGTCGTTCAGGGGGCAATAGACGGCTACACCTTC
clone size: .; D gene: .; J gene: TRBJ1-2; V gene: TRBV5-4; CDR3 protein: CASSLEWRGNYGYTF; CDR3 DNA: TGTGCCAGCAGCTTGGAATGGCGGGGGAACTATGGCTACACCTTC
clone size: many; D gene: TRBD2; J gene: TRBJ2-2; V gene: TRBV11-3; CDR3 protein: CASSAWDLAGERTGELFF; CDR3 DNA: TGTGCCAGCAGCGCGTGGGATCTAGCGGGAGAGAGAACCGGGGAGCTGTTTTTT
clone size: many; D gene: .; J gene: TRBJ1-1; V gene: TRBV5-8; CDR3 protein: CASSLASGFEAFF; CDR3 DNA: TGTGCCAGCAGCTTGGCATCCGGGTTTGAAGCTTTCTTT
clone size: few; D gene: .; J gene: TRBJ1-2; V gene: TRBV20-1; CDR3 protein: CSASDQHYGYTF; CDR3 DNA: TGCAGTGCTAGCGATCAACACTATGGCTACACCTTC
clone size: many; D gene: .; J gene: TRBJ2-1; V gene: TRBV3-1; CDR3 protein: CASSQGWRSSYNEQFF; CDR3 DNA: TGTGCCAGCAGCCAAGGATGGCGGAGCTCCTACAATGAGCAGTTCTTC
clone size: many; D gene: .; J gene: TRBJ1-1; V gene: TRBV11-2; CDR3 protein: CASSSDRSTEAFF; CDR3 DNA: TGTGCCAGCAGCTCCGACAGGAGCACTGAAGCTTTCTTT
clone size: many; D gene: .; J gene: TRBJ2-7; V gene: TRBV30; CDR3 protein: CAWRGLGTLPYEQYF; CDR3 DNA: TGTGCCTGGAGGGGACTTGGGACATTACCCTACGAGCAGTACTTC
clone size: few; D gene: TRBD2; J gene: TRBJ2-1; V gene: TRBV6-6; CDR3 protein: CASSYGGGRAAYNEQFF; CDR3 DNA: TGTGCCAGCAGTTACGGCGGCGGGAGGGCGGCCTACAATGAGCAGTTCTTC
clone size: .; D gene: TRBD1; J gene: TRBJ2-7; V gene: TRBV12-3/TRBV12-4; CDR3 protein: CASRPGQSYEQYF; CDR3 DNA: TGTGCCAGCAGGCCGGGACAGTCCTACGAGCAGTACTTC
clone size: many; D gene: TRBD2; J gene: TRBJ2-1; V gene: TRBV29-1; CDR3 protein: CSVVGLAGASYNEQFF; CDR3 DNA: TGCAGCGTCGTGGGACTAGCGGGAGCCTCCTACAATGAGCAGTTCTTC
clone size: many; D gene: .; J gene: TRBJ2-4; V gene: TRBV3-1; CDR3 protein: CASSQEGAKNIQYF; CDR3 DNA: TGTGCCAGCAGCCAAGAGGGGGCGAAAAACATTCAGTACTTC
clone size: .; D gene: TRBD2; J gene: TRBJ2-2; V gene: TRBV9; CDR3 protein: CASSATSGTISRTGELFF; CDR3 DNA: TGTGCCAGCAGCGCGACTAGCGGGACCATTTCTCGAACCGGGGAGCTGTTTTTT